Listed below are T cell receptor beta chains from one sample, sequenced in a study of regulatory T cells in long-lasting Graves disease. TCRdb ran MiXCR on the multiplex PCR reads and lists one entry per CDR3 protein. Among around 400,000 distinct CDR3 sequences, over 20% were seen once, and the ten largest hold around 15%. Sequencing was performed on peripheral blood mononuclear cells (PBMCs), taken when the disease was refractory, from a patient treated with antithyroid drugs. Receptors were obtained from a female donor with Graves disease. The CDR3 runs from the conserved cysteine through the conserved F or W. Each record gives: CDR3 protein, CDR3 DNA, J gene, V gene, CDR3 length, D gene, clone size. A D gene is named only where the DNA matches it firmly. Expanded clones are given a class, and other clones once, few, many or no size at all.

CASSFGTGGREQYF TGTGCCAGCAGCTTCGGGACAGGGGGTCGCGAGCAGTACTTC TRBJ2-7 TRBV11-3 14 TRBD1 many
CASPVGYTF TGTGCCAGCCCGGTAGGCTACACCTTC TRBJ1-2 TRBV2 9 . many
CASSPTLWGTMEQYF TGTGCCAGCAGCCCTACCCTTTGGGGCACTATGGAGCAGTACTTC TRBJ2-7 TRBV6-1 15 . few
CATSDLMGGPAYEQYF TGTGCCACCAGTGATCTGATGGGGGGTCCCGCCTACGAGCAGTACTTC TRBJ2-7 TRBV24-1 16 . few
CASRPRDGTGELFF TGTGCCAGCAGGCCCCGGGACGGCACCGGGGAGCTGTTTTTT TRBJ2-2 TRBV6-1 14 . few
CASRQGLSEQYF TGTGCCAGCCGACAGGGGCTCTCCGAGCAGTACTTC TRBJ2-7 TRBV28 12 TRBD1 many
CASSFMGGMGHSNQPQHF TGTGCCAGCAGCTTCATGGGGGGCATGGGACATAGCAATCAGCCCCAGCATTTT TRBJ1-5 TRBV5-6 18 . .
CASSRLGTGYGYTF TGTGCCAGCAGTAGATTGGGGACAGGCTATGGCTACACCTTC TRBJ1-2 TRBV3-1 14 TRBD1 many
CSVEVRDVAEKLFF TGCAGCGTTGAAGTAAGGGACGTCGCTGAAAAACTGTTTTTT TRBJ1-4 TRBV29-1 14 . many
CASSIKGIAAQYTGELFF TGTGCCAGTAGTATAAAAGGGATCGCGGCGCAGTACACCGGGGAGCTGTTTTTT TRBJ2-2 TRBV19 18 . .
CASSLWMTGRRAGANVLTF TGTGCCAGCAGTTTATGGATGACAGGGCGAAGGGCTGGGGCCAACGTCCTGACTTTC TRBJ2-6 TRBV28 19 TRBD1 .
CASSYVQLVGDEQYF TGTGCCAGCAGTTACGTTCAGCTAGTCGGGGACGAGCAGTACTTC TRBJ2-7 TRBV6-2/TRBV6-3 15 . few
CASSLPPGAGGPGDEQFF TGTGCCAGCAGTTTACCCCCCGGGGCGGGAGGGCCAGGTGATGAGCAGTTCTTC TRBJ2-1 TRBV28 18 TRBD2 many
CSARVGSLTGNTIYF TGCAGTGCTAGAGTTGGCAGCCTTACTGGAAACACCATATATTTT TRBJ1-3 TRBV20-1 15 . few
CASSSRVSSYEQYF TGTGCCAGCAGTTCTCGGGTGAGCTCCTACGAGCAGTACTTC TRBJ2-7 TRBV12-3/TRBV12-4 14 . many
CASSLDGLHNEQFF TGTGCCAGCAGCTTAGACGGCCTACACAATGAGCAGTTCTTC TRBJ2-1 TRBV7-9 14 . .
CSVVSGGGTQNF TGCAGCGTTGTTAGCGGGGGGGGGACCCAGAACTTC TRBJ2-5 TRBV29-1 12 TRBD2 .
CASSPGTGESQPQHF TGTGCCAGCAGCCCCGGGACAGGGGAATCTCAGCCCCAGCATTTT TRBJ1-5 TRBV2 15 TRBD1 many
CASSVVGDTQYF TGTGCCAGCAGCGTAGTCGGGGATACGCAGTATTTT TRBJ2-3 TRBV9 12 . .
CASSATGGPNEQYF TGTGCCAGCAGCGCGACAGGGGGTCCCAACGAGCAGTACTTC TRBJ2-7 TRBV9 14 TRBD1 .
CSAPGQPGGGYTF TGCAGTGCCCCTGGACAGCCCGGAGGGGGCTACACCTTC TRBJ1-2 TRBV20-1 13 . many
CASTLTGRSGNTIYF TGTGCCAGCACCCTGACAGGGCGCTCTGGAAACACCATATATTTT TRBJ1-3 TRBV28 15 TRBD1 few
CASSPELAGYEQYF TGTGCCAGCAGCCCGGAACTAGCGGGATACGAGCAGTACTTC TRBJ2-7 TRBV27 14 TRBD2 .
CASSVGQGAGEAFF TGTGCCAGCAGTGTGGGACAGGGGGCGGGTGAAGCTTTCTTT TRBJ1-1 TRBV6-1 14 TRBD1 few
CASSRDPGGTEAFF TGTGCCAGCAGTAGAGACCCGGGTGGCACTGAAGCTTTCTTT TRBJ1-1 TRBV27 14 . many
CASSLEDSVYEQYF TGCGCCAGCAGCCTGGAGGACAGCGTCTACGAGCAGTACTTC TRBJ2-7 TRBV5-1 14 . many
CSAIPSGYGNIQYF TGCAGTGCTATTCCTAGCGGTTATGGAAACATTCAGTACTTC TRBJ2-4 TRBV20-1 14 TRBD2 few
CASSIVYLAGNNEQFF TGTGCCAGTAGTATAGTCTACCTAGCGGGAAACAATGAGCAGTTCTTC TRBJ2-1 TRBV19 16 TRBD2 once
CSATRTAQETQYF TGCAGTGCTACCAGGACAGCCCAAGAGACCCAGTACTTC TRBJ2-5 TRBV20-1 13 . .
CASSQQGQNNSPLHF TGCGCCAGCAGCCAACAAGGACAAAATAATTCACCCCTCCACTTT TRBJ1-6 TRBV4-1 15 . .
CASGLTSGRPGTGELFF TGTGCCAGCGGGTTGACTAGCGGGAGGCCTGGTACCGGGGAGCTGTTTTTT TRBJ2-2 TRBV27 17 TRBD2 many
CASSSSPQDILFF TGTGCCAGCAGCTCTTCACCCCAGGATATACTGTTTTTT TRBJ1-4 TRBV7-9 13 . .
CASSLLREENQYF TGTGCCAGCAGCTTGTTAAGGGAAGAGAACCAGTACTTC TRBJ2-5 TRBV5-4 13 . .
CASSFGQIDQPQHF TGTGCCAGCAGCTTCGGGCAGATTGATCAGCCCCAGCATTTT TRBJ1-5 TRBV7-2 14 . many
CASSLRLYEQYF TGTGCCAGCAGCCTTCGACTCTACGAGCAGTACTTC TRBJ2-7 TRBV28 12 . many
CASSQGTSGRETQYF TGTGCCAGCAGCCAAGGGACTAGCGGGAGAGAGACCCAGTACTTC TRBJ2-5 TRBV3-1 15 TRBD2 many
CASSLWQASYEQYF TGTGCCAGCAGCTTGTGGCAGGCTTCCTACGAGCAGTACTTC TRBJ2-7 TRBV5-6 14 . .
CASSQELSGWGEKLFF TGTGCCAGCAGCCAAGAATTATCAGGGTGGGGTGAAAAACTGTTTTTT TRBJ1-4 TRBV3-1 16 . many
CASSLGFTEAFF TGTGCCAGCAGCTTAGGTTTCACTGAAGCTTTCTTT TRBJ1-1 TRBV7-9 12 . .
CASSPTVSGANVLTF TGTGCCAGCAGTCCGACAGTCTCTGGGGCCAACGTCCTGACTTTC TRBJ2-6 TRBV7-3 15 . many
CSARTRDRVFFRGTEAFF TGCAGTGCTAGGACGCGGGACAGGGTTTTTTTTCGTGGTACTGAAGCTTTCTTT TRBJ1-1 TRBV20-1 18 TRBD1 .
CASATTGYAFF TGTGCCAGCGCAACCACAGGGTACGCTTTCTTT TRBJ1-1 TRBV12-3/TRBV12-4 11 . many
CASSHSESDRGKNIQYF TGTGCCAGCAGTCACAGCGAAAGCGACAGGGGAAAAAACATTCAGTACTTC TRBJ2-4 TRBV6-2/TRBV6-3 17 TRBD1 .
CARGTGETQYF TGTGCCAGGGGGACTGGAGAGACCCAGTACTTC TRBJ2-5 TRBV2 11 . many
CASRGRGGMSTGELFF TGCGCCAGCAGGGGGCGAGGGGGAATGAGCACCGGGGAGCTGTTTTTT TRBJ2-2 TRBV10-2 16 . .
CASSLGLSYEQFF TGTGCCAGCAGCTTAGGGCTCTCATATGAGCAGTTCTTC TRBJ2-1 TRBV11-2 13 . many
CASTKGLQETQYF TGTGCCAGCACCAAGGGTTTGCAAGAGACCCAGTACTTC TRBJ2-5 TRBV5-6 13 . .
CASSLSGGVSGANVLTF TGTGCCAGCAGTTTATCAGGGGGCGTCTCTGGGGCCAACGTCCTGACTTTC TRBJ2-6 TRBV28 17 TRBD1 many
CSARAYARMNTEAFF TGCAGTGCTAGAGCCTACGCCAGAATGAACACTGAAGCTTTCTTT TRBJ1-1 TRBV20-1 15 . few